This section outlines one T cell receptor beta chain sequence together with its context. Its antigen is not yet known. Qualities for individual bases were not recorded, and no much larger clone is one base off. Artificial thymic organoids were generated by aggregating human HSPCs with MS5 murine stromal cells transduced with human DLL1, and the organoids were cultured at an air-liquid interface. Organoids were seeded with FACS-purified CD34+CD3- hematopoietic stem and progenitor cells depleted of residual T cells. Serum-free RB27 medium, consisting of RPMI 1640 supplemented with B27, FLT3L, IL-7 and ascorbic acid, was used for organoid culture. Before RNA extraction, CD3+TCRalphabeta+CD8 single positive T cells from organoids and thymus were sorted by FACS. Total RNA was purified from around 40,000 to 200,000 sorted cells per sample with the RNeasy Micro kit, and quality checked on an Agilent RNA 6000 Nano chip.

The data stem from a study of T cells generated in artificial thymic organoids (dated by TCRdb to the late 2010s). The study in broad terms: TCR alpha and beta CDR3 repertoires of in vitro artificial thymic organoid-derived CD8 single positive T cells were compared with thymic and peripheral blood naive CD8 T cells. Displayed repertoire sequencing data were described as representative of three independent experiments. The study at large found these results: Organoid-derived CD8 single positive T cells showed physiological TCR clonotype diversity comparable to thymic and blood naive CD8 T cells. No skewed Valpha or Vbeta usage appeared in organoid-derived T cells, arguing against dominance of unconventional lineages or clonal expansions.

Separate semi-nested PCR amplifications were run for the TCRalpha and TCRbeta libraries, using Advantage 2 and reverse primers located in the TRAC or TRBC constant regions. First-strand cDNA synthesis used between about 3.5 and 500 ng of total RNA. TCR cDNA libraries were generated by 5'-RACE using the SMARTer PCR cDNA Synthesis kit, with a poly-dT primer for first-strand synthesis. Each semi-nested reverse primer in the constant region carried a 5-nucleotide sample-specific barcode, and the resulting products were cleaned up with the Zymo DNA Clean and Concentrator-5 kit. Pools of up to ten barcoded samples were ligated to Illumina adaptors and sequenced on an Illumina MiSeq as 2 x 150 bp paired-end reads. On the study's bioinformatics: Demultiplexed reads were aligned using BLAT against a custom library containing all human TRAV, TRAJ, TRBV, TRBD and TRBJ combinations from IMGT. The best BLAT hits were picked using pslCDnaFilter (-maxAligns=1, -ignoreIntrons), and custom Perl scripts were used to calculate clonotype frequencies. The public sequencing data were trimmed at Q25 with fastp and processed into clonotypes with MiXCR by TCRdb, which kept only in-frame beta chains. Entries that share a CDR3 protein sequence are merged under the most common genes and DNA. TCRdb's processing, not the authors' own work, is the source of the V and J calls. The sample records almost 5,500 distinct CDR3 sequences, around a quarter of which are singletons. Together, the top ten hold 2.5% to 3.5% of the sample.

Its CDR3 holds 15 amino acids, cysteine through phenylalanine. The only DNA kept is the CDR3, 45 bases in frame from the first base. The germline V gene (reference sequence) specifies SGHKS as CDR1 and YYEKEE as CDR2. V is reduced by 5 bases and J by 6 bases, leaving a spacing of 18 bases between them. The specimen was naive CD8+ T cells grown in artificial thymic organoids from cord blood stem and progenitor cells. This specimen's cell subset or site label, interpreted: CD3+TCRalphabeta+CD8SP T cells; for blood, CD45RO-CCR7+ naive CD8+ T cells. The TCR comes from a human donor who gave cord blood stem cells for thymic organoid culture, a cardiac surgery patient who gave postnatal thymus, or a blood donor (not recorded which). The sequence is built from TRBV5-5 and TRBJ2-1; no D gene call is confident. The CDR3 here reads CASSHLSRRVNEQFF. In nucleotide form, the sequence is TGTGCCAGCAGTCATCTAAGTAGACGGGTCAATGAGCAGTTCTTC.